These 21 T cell receptor beta chains originate from one sample sequenced in a study of vaccination and CD4 T cells after COVID-19. The antigens of these receptors remain unknown. Treatment reported: roughly 10-day PBMC culture with coronavirus spike peptide pools or control peptides (ViraFEST assay). The collection of CD4+ T cells from the unexposed donor took place before the COVID-19 pandemic (2011-2018). The Oncomine TCR Beta short-read assay was applied to DNA of cultured CD4+ T cells. TCRdb independently ran MiXCR on the PCR reads; one entry per CDR3 protein. Of about 10,000 distinct CDR3 sequences in the sample, 30% to 35% are singletons; the top ten hold around two fifths. The sequenced sample consisted of CD4+ T cells from blood, cultured in vitro. The origin of the receptors is a human donor in good health.

A few counts support this clonotype. The V call is TRBV6-5, the J call TRBJ2-1; TRBD1 aligns across 9 bases. In germline, CDR1 is MNHEY, CDR2 SVGAGI. The CDR3 consists of 15 residues. J gave up 5 bases and V 2 bases, and 4 bases lay outside the gene matches. The DNA for the CDR3 is TGTGCCAGCAGTTACCCGGGACAGGGTAACAATGAGCAGTTCTTC. Its protein is CASSYPGQGNNEQFF.

This clonotype appeared a few times. The V gene is TRBV7-3, the J gene TRBJ1-2; the D gene is possibly TRBD1 (5 bases). Germline values: CDR1 SGHTA, CDR2 FQGTGA. The CDR3 runs to 14 residues. V was clipped by 2 bases and J by 8 bases, with 15 bases between them. The CDR3 protein is CASSLGGTPGGYTF. The CDR3 bases are TGTGCCAGCAGCTTAGGAGGGACCCCGGGGGGCTACACCTTC.

This chain connects TRBV6-1 to TRBJ1-1; perhaps TRBD1 as D (5 bases). The CDR3 is 18 residues long. Trimming removed 7 bases from V and 1 base from J, with 25 bases in between. Germline V lookup: CDR1 MNHNS, CDR2 SASEGT. The CDR3 DNA is TGTGCCAGCACCATGACAGTTTCGGAGCATTACACGAACACTGAAGCTTTCTTT. Translated, it gives CASTMTVSEHYTNTEAFF.

There are a few counts of this clonotype. The rearrangement uses TRBV20-1 and TRBJ2-6, with D hard to call. Germline CDR1 DFQATT, CDR2 SNEGSKA (reference sequence). The CDR3 covers 14 residues. With 6 bases removed from V and 4 bases from J, the gap between germline ends came to 13 bases. The CDR3 bases are TGCAGTGCCCCCCCCGCCTCCGGGGCCAACGTCCTGACTTTC. Protein: CSAPPASGANVLTF.

The rearrangement uses TRBV19 and TRBJ2-7; the match to TRBD1 covers 7 bases. This CDR3 region has 13 residues. The germline V gene encodes CDR1 LNHDA and CDR2 SQIVND (reference sequence). Trimming took 7 bases from V and 2 from J; bases not matched to a gene: 5. CDR3: CASIGDRPYEQYF. The CDR3 nucleotides read TGTGCCAGTATTGGGGACAGACCCTACGAGCAGTACTTC. The full variable domain, its missing parts supplied by reference TRBV19 and TRBJ2-7, is DGGITQSPKYLFRKEGQNVTLSCEQNLNHDAMYWYRQDPGQGLRLIYYSQIVNDFQKGDIAEGYSVSREKKESFPLTVTSAQKNPTAFYLCASIGDRPYEQYFGPGTRLTVT.

The chain links TRBV6-5 to TRBJ1-2; a possible D gene is TRBD1 (6 bases). The CDR3 has 15 residues. The V end lost 0 bases, the J end lost 4 bases, and 12 bases lay between the germline ends. Germline V gives CDR1 MNHEY, CDR2 SVGAGI. CDR3 in amino acids: CASSYSPGEGYGYTF. The CDR3 DNA reads as TGTGCCAGCAGTTACTCCCCAGGGGAGGGCTATGGCTACACCTTC.

This clonotype was detected a few times. The chain couples TRBV7-8 to TRBJ1-3, with 8 bases that match TRBD1. The germline gives CDR1 SGHVS, CDR2 FQNEAQ. This CDR3 is built from 14 residues. V shed 5 bases and J 2 bases; nucleotides not matched to a gene: 2. Here the CDR3 reads CASSQQGAGNTIYF. The CDR3 DNA sequence: TGTGCCAGCAGCCAACAGGGGGCTGGAAACACCATATATTTT. Combining the CDR3 with reference TRBV7-8 and TRBJ1-3 gives the whole variable domain GAGVSQSPRYKVAKRGQDVALRCDPISGHVSLFWYQQALGQGPEFLTYFQNEAQLDKSGLPSDRFFAERPEGSVSTLKIQRTQQEDSAVYLCASSQQGAGNTIYFGEGSWLTVV.

The chain is built from TRBV11-1 and TRBJ2-7; 7 bases map to TRBD1. The V and J ends lost 5 bases and 0 bases, in that order; junction bases with no gene match: 4. The CDR3 sequence is 14 residues long. Germline V gives CDR1 SGHAT, CDR2 FQDESV (reference sequence). CDR3 region: CASSQTGYSYEQYF. DNA of the CDR3: TGTGCCAGCAGCCAGACAGGGTACTCCTACGAGCAGTACTTC.

This clonotype was counted only a few times. This chain links TRBV7-9 with TRBJ1-5; D possibly corresponds to TRBD1 (5 bases). The germline gives CDR1 SEHNR, CDR2 FQNEAQ (reference sequence). V dropped 5 bases and J dropped 7 bases, with 15 bases sitting between them. The CDR3 contains 14 residues. CDR3 sequence (DNA): TGTGCCAGCAGCCTTGGACATGTGGGACAGCCCCAGCATTTT. Translating it yields CASSLGHVGQPQHF. Full variable domain (missing parts from reference TRBV7-9 and TRBJ1-5): DTGVSQNPRHKITKRGQNVTFRCDPISEHNRLYWYRQTLGQGPEFLTYFQNEAQLEKSRLLSDRFSAERPKGSFSTLEIQRTEQGDSAMYLCASSLGHVGQPQHFGDGTRLSIL.

J is TRBJ1-6 and V is TRBV30; D remains ambiguous. CDR1 is GTSNPN and CDR2 is SVGIG in the germline V gene (reference sequence). The CDR3 loop spans 11 amino acids. V was clipped by 3 bases and J by 7 bases, with 4 bases between them. The CDR3 nucleotides read TGTGCCTGGAGCCTCAATTCACCCCTCCACTTT. Its translation is CAWSLNSPLHF.

This chain connects TRBV7-9 to TRBJ1-1, with D uncertain. Germline CDR1 SEHNR, CDR2 FQNEAQ (reference sequence). The CDR3 is made up of 14 amino acids. V was cut by 2 bases and J by 3 bases, with 10 bases left in between. CDR3 nucleotides: TGTGCCAGCAGCTTACCCACTGGAGACACTGAAGCTTTCTTT. Translation gives CASSLPTGDTEAFF.

The chain has TRBV4-1 and TRBJ1-2; no clear D. Germline CDR1 reads MGHRA; CDR2 reads YSYEKL. V lost 0 bases, J lost 4 bases, and 9 bases lay in between. The CDR3 extends over 14 amino acids. The CDR3 loop reads CASSQDDGLYGYTF. In DNA form, the CDR3 reads TGCGCCAGCAGCCAAGACGACGGCCTCTATGGCTACACCTTC.

The chain recombines TRBV6-2 or TRBV6-3 with TRBJ1-5, with D uncertain. With 5 bases removed from V and 2 bases from J, the gap between germline ends came to 10 bases. The CDR3 covers 14 residues. CDR1 MNHEY and CDR2 SVGEGT come from the germline V gene. DNA of the CDR3: TGTGCCAGCAGTAGTTTCGGAGGCAATCAGCCCCAGCATTTT. It yields the protein CASSSFGGNQPQHF.

The CDR3 spells CSAGGVIAGGTYEQYF. The CDR3 DNA reads TGCAGTGCTGGAGGGGTCATAGCGGGGGGGACCTACGAGCAGTACTTC. The chain uses TRBV20-1 and TRBJ2-7, with TRBD2 identical over 11 bases. Looked up from germline, CDR1 is DFQATT and CDR2 is SNEGSKA (reference sequence). The CDR3 extends over 16 amino acids. J gave up 2 bases and V 5 bases, and 11 bases lay outside the gene matches.

This clonotype was seen a few times. The chain joins TRBV2 to TRBJ2-7; D might be TRBD2 (5 bases). The CDR3 is 17 residues long. CDR1 SNHLY and CDR2 FYNNEI come from the germline V gene. V was cut by 4 bases and J by 1 base, with 20 bases left in between. In nucleotides, the CDR3 is TGTGCCAGCAGTGTCCCTTCGGAGGCACAGACATCCTACGAGCAGTACTTC. Protein: CASSVPSEAQTSYEQYF.

This clonotype was seen only a few times. Here the CDR3 DNA reads TGTGCCAGCAGTTTTAGCGGGGGGCCGGACAATGAGCAGTTCTTC. It encodes CASSFSGGPDNEQFF. The chain is built from TRBV6-5 and TRBJ2-1, with 10 bases aligning to TRBD2. The germline gives CDR1 MNHEY, CDR2 SVGAGI. This CDR3 contains 15 residues. V lost 4 bases and J lost 5; bases outside the gene matches: 5.

In regard to this clonotype: The junction and the germline gene differ at one end; a read error may be behind it. The chain joins TRBV5-3 to TRBJ1-5; D unresolved. TRBV5-3 counts as an open reading frame of uncertain function. The CDR3 length is 13 residues. The CDR3 is CASSLQGNQPQHF. The CDR3 nucleotides are TGTGCCAGCAGCTTGCAGGGCAATCAGCCCCAGCATTTT.

There are a few counts of this clonotype. J is TRBJ1-4 and V is TRBV15; D gene uncertain. Germline CDR1 and CDR2: LNHNV and YYDKDF (reference sequence). This CDR3 comprises 15 residues. V lost 3 bases and J lost 3, with 11 bases in between. The CDR3 loop reads CATSSLRNPNEKLFF. The CDR3 DNA sequence: TGTGCCACCAGCAGCTTGCGAAATCCTAATGAAAAACTGTTTTTT.

V and J are TRBV11-2 and TRBJ1-5; D ambiguous. With 0 bases removed from V and 0 bases from J, the gap between germline ends came to 12 bases. This CDR3 is built from 17 residues. Germline loops: CDR1 SGHAT, CDR2 FQNNGV. The CDR3 bases are TGTGCCAGCAGCTTAGATGGGTTGGGCTATAGCAATCAGCCCCAGCATTTT. Translating gives CASSLDGLGYSNQPQHF.

This clonotype is medium-sized in the sample. The chain is built from TRBV27 and TRBJ1-5; D gene unclear. Trimming stripped 6 bases from V and 3 bases from J, with 9 bases between. The CDR3 is 13 residues long. Germline CDR1 is MNHEY and CDR2 is SMNVEV (reference sequence). CDR3 coding DNA: TGTGCCAGCAGCACAGTTAACAATCAGCCCCAGCATTTT. This codes for CASSTVNNQPQHF.

This clonotype was detected only a few times. J is TRBJ1-1 and V is TRBV6-2 or TRBV6-3; D not certain. Trimming pared 2 bases from V and 8 bases from J, leaving 9 bases between. CDR1 is MNHEY and CDR2 is SVGEGT in the germline V gene. The CDR3 runs 12 residues. CDR3 residues: CASSYPREEAFF. The CDR3 coding sequence is TGTGCCAGCAGTTACCCCCGGGAGGAAGCTTTCTTT.